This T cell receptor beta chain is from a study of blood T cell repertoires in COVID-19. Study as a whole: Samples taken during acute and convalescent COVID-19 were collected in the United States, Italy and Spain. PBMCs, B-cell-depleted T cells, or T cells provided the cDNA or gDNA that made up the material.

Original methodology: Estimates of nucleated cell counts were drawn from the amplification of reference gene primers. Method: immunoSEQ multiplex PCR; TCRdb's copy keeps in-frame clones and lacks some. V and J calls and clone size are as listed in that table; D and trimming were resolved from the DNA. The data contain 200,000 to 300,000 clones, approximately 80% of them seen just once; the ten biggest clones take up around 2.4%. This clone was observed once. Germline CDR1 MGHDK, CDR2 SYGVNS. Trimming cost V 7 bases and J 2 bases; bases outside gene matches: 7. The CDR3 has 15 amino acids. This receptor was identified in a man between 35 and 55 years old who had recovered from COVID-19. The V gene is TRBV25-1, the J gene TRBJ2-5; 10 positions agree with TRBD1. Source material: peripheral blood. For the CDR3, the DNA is TGTGCCAGCAATCCGGGACAGGGGATTCAAGAGACCCAGTACTTC. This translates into CASNPGQGIQETQYF.